One sample yielded the 11 T cell receptor beta chains listed below, sequenced in a study of CD8+CD57+ T cells in acquired aplastic anemia. TCR beta VDJ combinations and CDR3 sequences were profiled from genomic DNA. TCRdb reprocessed the reads via MiXCR and lists one record per CDR3 protein. Of about 190,000 distinct CDR3 sequences listed, 64% were seen once; the top ten hold around 46%. The specimen was sorted CD4+, CD8+, or CD8+CD57+ T cells (not recorded which) from PBMCs. These receptor sequences come from a human donor with severe aplastic anemia or a healthy control (not recorded which).

On this clonotype: Mismatch with germline at one junction end may stem from a read error. The chain joins TRBV7-2 to TRBJ2-1; 11 bases are shared with TRBD2. The tail of the sequence fits TRBJ2-7 better, so the J call may be wrong. Per germline, CDR1 SGHTA and CDR2 FQGNSA. The CDR3 is 15 amino acids. CDR3 sequence reads: CASSQGGTSGHEQYF. In nucleotides, the CDR3 is TGCGCCAGCAGCCAGGGGGGGACTAGCGGCCACGAGCAGTACTTC.

The chain recombines TRBV20-1 with TRBJ1-1; D not resolved. CDR1 and CDR2 (germline): DFQATT, SNEGSKA (reference sequence). The CDR3 is 14 residues long. V was shortened by 0 bases and J by 0 bases, with 8 bases between the two germline ends. The CDR3 nucleotides read TGCAGTGCTAGAGAGGGCACTATGAACACTGAAGCTTTCTTT. It specifies CSAREGTMNTEAFF.

The CDR3 DNA sequence: TGTGCCAGCAGCTTGGCAGGACAGGGGGGAGCTTTCTTT. The encoded protein is CASSLAGQGGAFF. V is TRBV5-6 and J is TRBJ1-1, with 10 nucleotides matching TRBD1. CDR1 and CDR2 from the germline V gene are SGHDT and YYEEEE. The CDR3 is 13 residues long. Losses at the gene ends were 0 bases for V and 10 bases for J; bases not matched to a gene: 3. Supplemented by reference TRBV5-6 and TRBJ1-1, the full variable domain reads DAGVTQSPTHLIKTRGQQVTLRCSPKSGHDTVSWYQQALGQGPQFIFQYYEEEERQRGNFPDRFSGHQFPNYSSELNVNALLLGDSALYLCASSLAGQGGAFFGQGTRLTVV.

V and J are TRBV9 and TRBJ2-2; no clear D gene. The CDR3 covers 14 residues. V was trimmed by 3 bases and J by 2 bases, leaving 8 bases between them. CDR1 and CDR2 (germline): SGDLS, YYNGEE. CDR3: CASSAGLNTGELFF. The CDR3 DNA follows: TGTGCCAGCAGCGCGGGCCTAAACACCGGGGAGCTGTTTTTT.

Ten or more counts support this clonotype. The V gene is TRBV19, the J gene TRBJ2-2, with D tentatively TRBD2 (6 bases). CDR3 size: 16 residues. From germline, CDR1 is LNHDA and CDR2 SQIVND (reference sequence). Between the trimmed V and J ends, which lost 5 bases and 6 bases, there was a span of 19 bases. The CDR3 sequence: CASSPTMTSSPGELFF. The CDR3 DNA is TGTGCCAGTAGTCCCACTATGACTAGTTCGCCCGGGGAGCTGTTTTTT.

This chain uses TRBV10-3 with TRBJ1-3; 11 positions agree with TRBD1. Germline CDR1 ENHRY, CDR2 SYGVKD. This CDR3 has 16 residues. Unmatched junction bases numbered 8, after V lost 3 bases and J lost 7 bases. CDR3 region: CAISDSGQGATNTIYF. The CDR3 coding sequence is TGTGCCATCAGTGACTCCGGACAGGGGGCAACGAACACCATATATTTT.

The V and J genes are TRBV24-1 and TRBJ1-2; no definite D call. With 1 base removed from V and 3 bases from J, the gap between germline ends came to 8 bases. This CDR3 is built from 14 residues. Germline CDR1 and CDR2: KGHDR and SFDVKD. CDR3 DNA sequence: TGTGCCACCAGTGATTTAGGCCTAGACTATGGCTACACCTTC. As protein: CATSDLGLDYGYTF.

The rearrangement joins TRBV20-1 to TRBJ2-3, with TRBD2 as a possible D gene (6 bases). Germline V gene lookup returns CDR1 DFQATT and CDR2 SNEGSKA (reference sequence). The CDR3 spans 15 residues. Trimming stripped 0 bases from V and 0 bases from J, with 10 bases between. This CDR3 reads CSARDWGTSTDTQYF. The DNA for the CDR3 is TGCAGTGCTAGAGATTGGGGGACTAGCACAGATACGCAGTATTTT.

The chain carries TRBV14 and TRBJ2-7, with TRBD1 matching over 9 bases. This CDR3 is built from 13 residues. With V trimmed by 8 bases and J by 3 bases, 5 bases remained unmatched. CDR1 is SGHDN and CDR2 is FVKESK in the germline V gene. In nucleotides, the CDR3 is TGTGCCAGCGCACAGGGGGCTGGCTACGAGCAGTACTTC. This codes for CASAQGAGYEQYF.

This clonotype was seen more than once but under ten times. The chain couples TRBV28 to TRBJ2-2; D might be TRBD2 (6 bases). The V end was cut by 5 bases, the J end by 6 bases, with 16 bases between. The germline V gene has CDR1 MDHEN and CDR2 SYDVKM. This CDR3 is built from 15 residues. CDR3 sequence: CASSHGGSLSGELFF. The CDR3 bases are TGTGCCAGCAGTCACGGGGGTAGTTTGTCCGGGGAGCTGTTTTTT.

A remark on this clonotype: A read error is possible here, since a much larger clone lies one base away. The V call is TRBV6-1, the J call TRBJ2-7; 7 bases match TRBD2. Germline-derived CDR1 and CDR2 are MNHNS and SASEGT. The CDR3 sequence is 15 residues long. CDR3 protein: CASGEAWGGVYEQYF. CDR3 nucleotide sequence: TGTGCCAGCGGTGAAGCGTGGGGGGGAGTCTACGAGCAGTACTTC.